These 12 T cell receptor beta chains came from one sample sequenced in a study of cytomegalovirus exposure and HLA in healthy donors. With 60 Vbeta and 13 Jbeta primers, the PCR was carried out. Produced via immunoSEQ multiplex PCR; TCRdb's table is partial and in-frame only. In the table there are 100,000 or so clones, roughly 70% of which are singletons. The source material was PBMCs. These receptors were collected from a man aged 45-65 years in good health and CMV-seronegative.

The rearrangement joins TRBV7-9 to TRBJ2-7, with TRBD2 identical over 10 bases. This CDR3 has 16 residues. Germline CDR1 and CDR2: SEHNR and FQNEAQ (reference sequence). Germline trimming cut 3 bases from V and 0 bases from J; bases unmatched to any gene: 5. The CDR3, as DNA: TGTGCCAGCAGCTTTAGGACTAGCGGTTTCTCCTACGAGCAGTACTTC. Translated, it gives CASSFRTSGFSYEQYF.

This rearrangement joins TRBV19 to TRBJ2-4, with D perhaps TRBD2 (7 bases). The germline V gene encodes CDR1 LNHDA and CDR2 SQIVND (reference sequence). The CDR3 sequence is 16 residues long. The V end was cut by 2 bases, the J end by 2 bases, with 13 bases between. The CDR3 here is CASSIWGGASKNIQYF. The CDR3 bases are TGTGCCAGTAGTATATGGGGGGGCGCGTCCAAAAACATTCAGTACTTC.

The CDR3 DNA reads as TGTGCCACCAGCAGAGATCTCGAGGGTGGCGATGAGCAGTTCTTC. The encoded protein is CATSRDLEGGDEQFF. This chain links TRBV15 with TRBJ2-1; TRBD2 might be the D (5 bases). Germline CDR1 reads LNHNV; CDR2 reads YYDKDF (reference sequence). The CDR3 is 15 amino acids. The germline V and J ends were trimmed by 0 bases and 8 bases, with 14 bases remaining between them.

This sequence joins TRBV30 and TRBJ1-1, with 8 bases identical to TRBD1. Germline values: CDR1 GTSNPN, CDR2 SVGIG (reference sequence). The CDR3 runs to 14 residues. With 5 bases clipped from V and 0 bases from J, the junction kept 5 bases outside the gene matches. The CDR3 region is CAWGQGVMNTEAFF. CDR3 DNA sequence: TGTGCCTGGGGACAGGGAGTTATGAACACTGAAGCTTTCTTT.

This chain uses TRBV15 with TRBJ1-5, with D uncertain. V lost 4 bases to trimming and J lost 4 bases, with 11 bases between them. Germline V gives CDR1 LNHNV, CDR2 YYDKDF (reference sequence). The CDR3 spans 14 residues. CDR3 coding DNA: TGTGCCACCAGCACCGGACGGGAAAATCAGCCCCAGCATTTT. This sequence encodes CATSTGRENQPQHF.

The rearrangement uses TRBV4-2 and TRBJ2-2; 14 bases map to TRBD2. Germline-derived CDR1 and CDR2 are LGHNA and YNFKEQ. J gave up 4 bases and V 1 base, and 5 bases lay outside the gene matches. The CDR3 totals 18 residues. As DNA, the CDR3 is TGTGCCAGCAGCCAAGGGATGGGACTAGCGGGAGTCACCGGGGAGCTGTTTTTT. It is translated as CASSQGMGLAGVTGELFF.

The J gene is TRBJ2-7, the V gene TRBV30; TRBD2 matches at 7 bases. Germline V gives CDR1 GTSNPN, CDR2 SVGIG (reference sequence). The CDR3 covers 16 residues. Unmatched junction bases numbered 14, after V lost 2 bases and J lost 4 bases. The CDR3, as DNA: TGTGCCTGGAGTTCCTATCTAGCGGCCGCGGATTACGAGCAGTACTTC. Its protein is CAWSSYLAAADYEQYF.

The chain combines TRBV14 with TRBJ2-4; 9 bases agree with TRBD1. From germline, CDR1 is SGHDN and CDR2 FVKESK. J lost 2 bases, V lost 4 bases, and 6 bases had no gene match. The length of the CDR3 is 16 residues. The CDR3 protein is CASSLSGTGTKNIQYF. Written as DNA, the CDR3 is TGTGCCAGCAGCCTGTCTGGGACAGGGACCAAAAACATTCAGTACTTC.

This chain connects TRBV13 to TRBJ2-3; possibly TRBD2 for D (5 bases). Trimming cost V 0 bases and J 9 bases, with 13 bases left between them. CDR3 length: 14 amino acids. Germline CDR1 and CDR2: PRHDT and FYEKMQ (reference sequence). CDR3 protein: CASSLGPPPGTQYF. The CDR3 nucleotides read TGTGCCAGCAGCTTAGGGCCCCCCCCGGGGACGCAGTATTTT.

The CDR3 nucleotides read TGCAGCGTCACATACAGGGGAAGGCAAGAGACCCAGTACTTC. Translated, it gives CSVTYRGRQETQYF. The chain links TRBV29-1 to TRBJ2-5, with 7 nucleotides matching TRBD1. CDR3 length: 14 amino acids. The V segment lost 6 bases and the J segment 2 bases; nucleotides outside the gene matches: 9. Germline V CDR1 and CDR2: SQVTM, ANQGSEA.

The V gene is TRBV11-2, the J gene TRBJ2-4; 8 bases line up with TRBD1. Trimming removed 4 bases from V and 13 bases from J; junction bases left unmatched: 3. There are 11 residues in the CDR3. Germline CDR1 is SGHAT and CDR2 is FQNNGV. CDR3: CASSWDRLQYF. In DNA, the CDR3 is TGTGCCAGCAGCTGGGACAGGTTACAGTACTTC. The full variable domain, in which reference TRBV11-2 and TRBJ2-4 provide the parts outside the CDR3, is EAGVAQSPRYKIIEKRQSVAFWCNPISGHATLYWYQQILGQGPKLLIQFQNNGVVDDSQLPKDRFSAERLKGVDSTLKIQPAKLEDSAVYLCASSWDRLQYFGAGTRLSVL.

This clone was seen more than once but under ten times. The chain links TRBV28 to TRBJ1-1; TRBD1 might be the D (5 bases). Trimming removed 1 base at V and 8 bases at J, with 11 bases between. Per germline, CDR1 MDHEN and CDR2 SYDVKM. CDR3 length: 13 residues. The DNA of the CDR3 is TGTGCCAGCAGTTTATATGGAGGGGACGAAGCTTTCTTT. It is translated as CASSLYGGDEAFF.